The clone carrying this T cell receptor (beta chain) was seen ten or more times. For ophthalmopathy patients, the Clinical Activity Score was at least 3 and the NOSPECS grade at least 4; duration was under 3 months. The data stem from a study of T cells in Graves' hyperthyroidism and ophthalmopathy. It was RNA transcripts that yielded the amplified TCR beta CDR3 regions. First-round RT-PCR of the TCR CDR3 relied on the HTBI primer set. One entry per CDR3 protein, called by TCRdb with MiXCR from the multiplex PCR reads. The sample shows hundreds of thousands of distinct CDR3 sequences, roughly 14% of them seen only once. Trimming at V came to 5 bases and at J to 1 base, leaving 17 bases not matched to a gene. This CDR3 spans 19 amino acids. The V gene's germline CDR1 is SEHNR and CDR2 FQNEAQ (reference sequence).

The source material was blood. The gene calls are TRBV7-9 and TRBJ2-1; TRBD1 aligns across 7 bases. The origin of this receptor is a woman aged 50 to 60 with Graves' ophthalmopathy. DNA of the CDR3: TGTGCCAGCAGCCTACCTAACACCGACAGGGTTACATCCTACAATGAGCAGTTCTTC. Translation gives CASSLPNTDRVTSYNEQFF.